The 9 T cell receptor beta chains below all came from one sample that was sequenced in a study of cytomegalovirus exposure and HLA in healthy donors. The primer mix had 60 Vbeta and 13 Jbeta primers. Some clones are missing from TCRdb's copy, which holds only in-frame ones; the method was immunoSEQ multiplex PCR. The sample records about 100,000 clones, around 73% being singletons. Sequenced input: PBMCs. These receptors all come from a woman aged 60-70 years in good health and CMV-seronegative.

This chain uses TRBV28 with TRBJ1-2, with a weak D call TRBD1 (6 bases). Trimming left V 2 bases short and J 2 bases short, with 12 bases between. Germline CDR1 MDHEN, CDR2 SYDVKM. The CDR3 sequence is 15 residues long. CDR3 in amino acids: CASSLRDTANYGYTF. The CDR3, as DNA: TGTGCCAGCAGTTTAAGGGACACGGCGAACTATGGCTACACCTTC.

The V gene is TRBV7-2, the J gene TRBJ2-5; 10 bases are a match to TRBD1. The J call may be incorrect, as the DNA end agrees better with TRBJ2-7. This CDR3 is built from 15 residues. Germline loops: CDR1 SGHTA, CDR2 FQGNSA. CDR3 protein: CASSAPGQGNYEQYF. CDR3 bases: TGTGCCAGCAGCGCGCCGGGACAGGGGAACTACGAGCAGTACTTC.

This clone appeared a few times. The chain links TRBV7-2 to TRBJ1-2; D is unclear. Trimming removed 5 bases from V and 4 bases from J, with 20 bases in between. This CDR3 spans 16 amino acids. The germline V gene encodes CDR1 SGHTA and CDR2 FQGNSA. CDR3 coding DNA: TGTGCCAGCAGCCCCCGGGTAGAGGAGACTCCCTATGGCTACACCTTC. Translation: CASSPRVEETPYGYTF.

J is TRBJ2-7 and V is TRBV15; 8 positions agree with TRBD2. Unmatched junction bases numbered 8, after V lost 0 bases and J lost 1 base. Germline V gene lookup returns CDR1 LNHNV and CDR2 YYDKDF (reference sequence). The CDR3 has 17 residues. DNA of the CDR3: TGTGCCACCAGCAGAGATTTACGGGCGGGGGGTTCCTACGAGCAGTACTTC. This encodes CATSRDLRAGGSYEQYF.

The chain is built from TRBV19 and TRBJ2-3; 9 bases map to TRBD2. The V gene end was trimmed by 9 bases and the J gene end by 2 bases; junction bases not matched to a gene: 9. Looked up from germline, CDR1 is LNHDA and CDR2 is SQIVND (reference sequence). This CDR3 spans 15 amino acids. DNA for the CDR3: TGTGCCAGCTCGACTAGCGGCCTTCACACAGATACGCAGTATTTT. Residues: CASSTSGLHTDTQYF. Drawing the rest from reference TRBV19 and TRBJ2-3, the complete variable domain is DGGITQSPKYLFRKEGQNVTLSCEQNLNHDAMYWYRQDPGQGLRLIYYSQIVNDFQKGDIAEGYSVSREKKESFPLTVTSAQKNPTAFYLCASSTSGLHTDTQYFGPGTRLTVL.

This clone was counted only a few times. The chain uses TRBV6-5 and TRBJ2-7, with 8 nucleotides matching TRBD2. Trimming removed 9 bases from V and 1 base from J; junction bases left unmatched: 8. Germline-derived CDR1 and CDR2 are MNHEY and SVGAGI. CDR3 length equals 14 residues. Here the CDR3 reads CASKGSGVSYEQYF. CDR3 DNA: TGTGCCAGTAAGGGTAGCGGGGTATCCTACGAGCAGTACTTC.

The V gene is TRBV6-5, the J gene TRBJ1-1; TRBD1 matches 8 bases. Per the germline V gene, CDR1 is MNHEY and CDR2 is SVGAGI. The CDR3 runs 14 residues. The ends lost 6 bases at V and 4 bases at J; junction bases unmatched: 7. The CDR3 coding sequence is TGTGCCAGCAGCCGCGGACAGGGCGTCACTGAAGCTTTCTTT. Translating it yields CASSRGQGVTEAFF.

The gene calls are TRBV19 and TRBJ1-1; D remains ambiguous. Between the trimmed V and J ends, which lost 9 bases and 1 base, there was a span of 18 bases. The V gene's germline CDR1 is LNHDA and CDR2 SQIVND (reference sequence). This CDR3 spans 15 amino acids. The CDR3 nucleotides are TGTGCCAGCCGTGCGCAGAGGGCAGGGAACACTGAAGCTTTCTTT. This encodes CASRAQRAGNTEAFF.

This rearrangement joins TRBV6-5 to TRBJ1-3, with D perhaps TRBD1 (6 bases). The length of the CDR3 is 15 residues. Germline CDR1 is MNHEY and CDR2 is SVGAGI. Deletions cut 5 bases from V and 2 bases from J, with 13 bases between. CDR3 region: CASSTGKWTGNTIYF. The DNA for the CDR3 is TGTGCCAGCAGTACAGGGAAGTGGACTGGAAACACCATATATTTT.